Listed below are T cell receptor beta chains from one sample, sequenced in a study of blood T cell repertoires in COVID-19. Here immunoSEQ multiplex PCR was the method, and the copy in TCRdb shows in-frame clones only, minus some. The sample lists roughly 43,000 clones; under 90% were seen once. The sequenced sample was peripheral blood. These receptor sequences come from a woman aged 70 to 79 with acute or convalescent COVID-19. CDR3s include the opening cysteine and the closing phenylalanine or tryptophan. The D gene is left open where the match is weak. For some rows the clone size is stated as once, few or many, or as a class when expanded; others skip it.

-	TRBV3-1/TRBV3-2	TRBJ2-2	-	CASSPPRGSNTGELFF	TGTGCCAGCAGCCCCCCCCGGGGGTCGAACACCGGGGAGCTGTTTTTT
TRBD1	TRBV6-6	TRBJ2-3	-	CASSNPGQGSSDTQYF	TGTGCCAGCAGTAACCCGGGACAGGGTTCTTCCGATACGCAGTATTTT
-	TRBV7-9	TRBJ2-1	-	CASSLGAGFNEQFF	TGTGCCAGCAGCTTAGGGGCGGGCTTCAATGAGCAGTTCTTC
-	TRBV24-1	TRBJ1-2	-	CATSETSGGYTF	TGTGCCACCAGTGAAACATCTGGTGGCTACACCTTC
TRBD2	TRBV5-1	TRBJ2-7	-	CASSTASLAETYEQYF	TGCGCCAGCAGCACCGCGTCCCTAGCGGAGACCTACGAGCAGTACTTC
-	TRBV4-2	TRBJ1-5	-	CASSQDRGGQPQHF	TGTGCCAGCAGCCAAGATCGGGGAGGTCAGCCCCAGCATTTT
TRBD1	TRBV5-8	TRBJ1-5	-	CASSPQGSNQPQHF	TGTGCCAGCAGTCCACAGGGGAGCAATCAGCCCCAGCATTTT
-	TRBV7-9	TRBJ2-6	-	CASSHAGTFSSGANVLTF	TGTGCCAGCAGCCACGCGGGGACTTTCTCCTCTGGGGCCAACGTCCTGACTTTC
TRBD1	TRBV2	TRBJ2-7	-	CASSNRDRAPYEQYF	TGTGCCAGCAGTAACCGGGACAGGGCTCCCTACGAGCAGTACTTC
-	TRBV18	TRBJ1-2	-	CASSPSGGRANYGYTF	TGTGCCAGCTCACCCTCGGGGGGAAGGGCCAACTATGGCTACACCTTC
TRBD1	TRBV15	TRBJ2-3	-	CATSRETGGSDTQYF	TGTGCCACCAGCAGAGAAACAGGGGGCAGCGATACGCAGTATTTT
-	TRBV24-1	TRBJ2-5	-	CATSALDITETQYF	TGTGCCACCAGTGCTCTCGACATAACTGAGACCCAGTACTTC
TRBD1	TRBV18	TRBJ1-1	once	CASSLDRGRLNTEAFF	TGTGCCAGCTCGCTCGACAGGGGGCGGTTGAACACTGAAGCTTTCTTT
-	TRBV5-1	TRBJ2-3	-	CASSFVTSTDTQYF	TGCGCCAGCAGCTTTGTAACTAGCACAGATACGCAGTATTTT
-	TRBV5-4	TRBJ1-1	-	CASSLDMGRPSTEAFF	TGTGCCAGCAGCTTGGATATGGGCAGGCCGAGCACTGAAGCTTTCTTT
-	TRBV7-3	TRBJ1-6	-	CASREGTPNSPLHF	TGTGCCAGCAGGGAAGGGACACCGAATTCACCCCTCCACTTT
-	TRBV15	TRBJ1-1	once	CATSRDLGAGTFF	TGTGCCACCAGCAGAGATTTGGGGGCCGGGACTTTCTTT
-	TRBV2	TRBJ2-3	-	CASSDGGTDTQYF	TGTGCCAGCAGTGACGGAGGGACAGATACGCAGTATTTT
TRBD1	TRBV6-6	TRBJ2-7	-	CASRTRTGTYEQYF	TGTGCCAGCAGAACCCGGACAGGGACCTACGAGCAGTACTTC
-	TRBV9	TRBJ2-3	-	CASSVEPIPHSTDTQYF	TGTGCCAGCAGCGTAGAGCCTATTCCTCATAGCACAGATACGCAGTATTTT
-	TRBV24-1	TRBJ2-3	once	CATSDSGLADTQYF	TGTGCCACCAGTGATTCGGGACTTGCAGATACGCAGTATTTT
TRBD2	TRBV5-1	TRBJ2-2	once	CASSSHLAENTGELFF	TGCGCCAGCAGCTCGCACCTAGCGGAGAACACCGGGGAGCTGTTTTTT
-	TRBV9	TRBJ2-1	-	CASSPHGNEQFF	TGTGCCAGCAGCCCCCACGGGAATGAGCAGTTCTTC
-	TRBV28	TRBJ2-7	-	CASSLSHKAAEQYF	TGTGCCAGCAGTTTATCGCACAAAGCGGCCGAGCAGTACTTC
-	TRBV12-5	TRBJ2-1	-	CASGSGVINEQFF	TGTGCTAGTGGTTCTGGAGTGATCAATGAGCAGTTCTTC
-	TRBV12-3/TRBV12-4	TRBJ2-1	-	CASSYSSEQFF	TGTGCCAGCAGCTACAGCAGTGAGCAGTTCTTC
TRBD2	TRBV20-1	TRBJ2-7	-	CSASGLALPYEQYF	TGCAGTGCTAGTGGACTAGCGCTTCCCTACGAGCAGTACTTC
TRBD1	TRBV5-6	TRBJ1-1	-	CASSDRGVNTEAFF	TGTGCCAGCAGCGACAGGGGTGTGAACACTGAAGCTTTCTTT
-	TRBV4-3	TRBJ2-1	once	CASSQVEGVSNEQFF	TGCGCCAGCAGCCAAGTAGAGGGGGTCTCCAATGAGCAGTTCTTC
TRBD2	TRBV30	TRBJ2-7	-	CAWSVLAGVYEQYF	TGTGCCTGGAGTGTACTAGCGGGAGTGTACGAGCAGTACTTC
-	TRBV12-3/TRBV12-4	TRBJ1-1	few	CASSLSGNTEAFF	TGTGCCAGCAGTTTATCAGGTAACACTGAAGCTTTCTTT
-	TRBV7-9	TRBJ1-6	-	CASSPPRGPLHF	TGTGCCAGCAGCCCTCCAAGGGGGCCCCTCCACTTT
TRBD2	TRBV4-3	TRBJ2-5	few	CASSQDFGRDQETQYF	TGCGCCAGCAGCCAAGATTTCGGGAGGGATCAAGAGACCCAGTACTTC
TRBD1	TRBV11-2	TRBJ2-7	-	CASSRRTGGFLSYEQYF	TGTGCCAGCAGCCGACGGACAGGGGGTTTTCTCTCCTACGAGCAGTACTTC
TRBD2	TRBV30	TRBJ2-7	-	CAWSPWTSANYEQYF	TGTGCCTGGAGTCCCTGGACTAGTGCAAACTACGAGCAGTACTTC
-	TRBV5-1	TRBJ2-3	-	CASVILPGPDTQYF	TGCGCCAGCGTCATCCTCCCAGGGCCGGATACGCAGTATTTT
TRBD2	TRBV6-6	TRBJ2-1	-	CASRLRLAGYNEQFF	TGTGCCAGCAGACTTAGACTAGCGGGGTACAATGAGCAGTTCTTC
TRBD2	TRBV27	TRBJ2-3	-	CASSLSKGLAGEADTQYF	TGTGCCAGCAGTTTATCGAAAGGACTAGCGGGAGAGGCAGATACGCAGTATTTT
TRBD2	TRBV11-3	TRBJ2-1	-	CASSPNTSGTYNEQFF	TGTGCCAGCAGCCCGAACACTAGCGGGACCTACAATGAGCAGTTCTTC
TRBD1	TRBV27	TRBJ1-1	-	CASRSRFGQGIVNTEAFF	TGTGCCAGCAGATCTCGGTTTGGACAGGGGATCGTGAACACTGAAGCTTTCTTT
-	TRBV5-1	TRBJ2-2	few	CASSTGTTGELFF	TGCGCCAGCAGCACCGGGACAACCGGGGAGCTGTTTTTT
TRBD1	TRBV4-2	TRBJ1-5	few	CASRANPGQGEPQHF	TGTGCCAGCAGAGCAAATCCGGGACAGGGGGAACCCCAGCATTTT